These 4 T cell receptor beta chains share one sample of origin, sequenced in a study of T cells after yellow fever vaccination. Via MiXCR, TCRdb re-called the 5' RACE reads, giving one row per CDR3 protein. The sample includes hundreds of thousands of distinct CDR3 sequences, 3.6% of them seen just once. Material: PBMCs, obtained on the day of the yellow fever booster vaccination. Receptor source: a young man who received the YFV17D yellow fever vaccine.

The CDR3 loop is CASSATDLSGNTIYF. CDR3 sequence (DNA): TGCGCCAGCAGCGCAACCGACCTTTCTGGAAACACCATATATTTT. The genes are TRBV5-1 and TRBJ1-3; D not certain. From germline, CDR1 is SGHRS and CDR2 YFSETQ. V was trimmed by 4 bases and J by 1 base, leaving 12 bases between them. This CDR3 has 15 amino acids. Together with reference TRBV5-1 and TRBJ1-3, the CDR3 gives the full variable domain: KAGVTQTPRYLIKTRGQQVTLSCSPISGHRSVSWYQQTPGQGLQFLFEYFSETQRNKGNFPGRFSGRQFSNSRSEMNVSTLELGDSALYLCASSATDLSGNTIYFGEGSWLTVV.

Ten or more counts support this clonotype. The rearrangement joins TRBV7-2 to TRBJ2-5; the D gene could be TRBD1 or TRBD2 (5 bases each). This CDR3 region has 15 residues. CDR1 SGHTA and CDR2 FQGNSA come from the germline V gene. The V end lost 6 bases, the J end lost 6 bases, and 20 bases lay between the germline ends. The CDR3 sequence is CASSWDRGRTKTQYF. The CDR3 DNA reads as TGTGCCAGCAGTTGGGACCGAGGGCGTACAAAGACCCAGTACTTC. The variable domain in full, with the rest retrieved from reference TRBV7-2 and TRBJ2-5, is GAGVSQSPSNKVTEKGKDVELRCDPISGHTALYWYRQSLGQGLEFLIYFQGNSAPDKSGLPSDRFSAERTGGSVSTLTIQRTQQEDSAVYLCASSWDRGRTKTQYFGPGTRLLVL.

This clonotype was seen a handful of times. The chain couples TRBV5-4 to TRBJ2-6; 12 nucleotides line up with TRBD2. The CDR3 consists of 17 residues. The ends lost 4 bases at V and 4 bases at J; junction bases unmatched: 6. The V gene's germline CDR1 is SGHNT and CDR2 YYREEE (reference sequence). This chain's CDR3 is CASSPSGGADGANVLTF. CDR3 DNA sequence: TGTGCCAGCAGCCCTAGCGGGGGGGCCGACGGGGCCAACGTCCTGACTTTC. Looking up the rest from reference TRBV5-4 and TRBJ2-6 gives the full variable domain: ETGVTQSPTHLIKTRGQQVTLRCSSQSGHNTVSWYQQALGQGPQFIFQYYREEENGRGNFPPRFSGLQFPNYSSELNVNALELDDSALYLCASSPSGGADGANVLTFGAGSRLTVL.

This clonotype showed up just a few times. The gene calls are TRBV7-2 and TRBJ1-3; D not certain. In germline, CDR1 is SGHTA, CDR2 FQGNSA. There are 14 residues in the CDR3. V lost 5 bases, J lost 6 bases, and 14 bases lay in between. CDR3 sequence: CASSITSSENTIYF. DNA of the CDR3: TGTGCCAGCAGCATAACGTCCAGCGAAAACACCATATATTTT.